This TCR beta chain was found in a study of T cell changes during pregnancy in multiple sclerosis. CDR1 and CDR2 from the germline V gene are SNHLY and FYNNEI. J gave up 0 bases and V 8 bases, and 6 bases lay outside the gene matches. The CDR3 runs 15 residues. The method was immunoSEQ multiplex PCR; TCRdb's version includes in-frame clones alone and lacks a portion of them. Here the sample spans tens of thousands of clones, 90% to 95% being singletons. Sample: CD8+ T cells from peripheral blood mononuclear cells, taken in the third trimester of pregnancy. This receptor was obtained from a female donor with multiple sclerosis, enrolled in a pregnancy study. The chain links TRBV2 to TRBJ1-5, with TRBD1 identical over 8 bases. This CDR3 is CASGQGWNSNQPQHF. In nucleotides, the CDR3 is TGTGCCAGCGGACAGGGCTGGAATAGCAATCAGCCCCAGCATTTT.